The rows below give T cell receptor beta chains drawn from one sample of a study of blood T cell repertoires in COVID-19. Libraries were prepared by immunoSEQ multiplex PCR; TCRdb keeps only in-frame clonotypes and omits some of them. The sample has about 27,000 clones; around 85% are singletons. The sample comprised peripheral blood. These receptors were collected from a woman older than 75 with acute or convalescent COVID-19. Both conserved end residues are part of each CDR3. The order of the fields is V gene, clone size, D gene, J gene, CDR3 DNA, CDR3 protein. D genes are given only for firm matches. Clone size is stated in some rows and not others, as once, few, many or a class when expanded.

TRBV7-9	few	.	TRBJ1-5	TGTGCCAGCAGCTTAGGTTCGGGGCAGCCCCAGCATTTT	CASSLGSGQPQHF
TRBV5-6	.	.	TRBJ2-1	TGTGCCCGCAGCTTGGCCGAAGGGGGGGATGAGCAGTTCTTC	CARSLAEGGDEQFF
TRBV20-1	.	TRBD2	TRBJ2-1	TGCAGTGCTAGTGCCGGGACTAGCTTTAAAGTCCCGTTCTTC	CSASAGTSFKVPFF
TRBV19	.	.	TRBJ1-6	TGTGCCAGTACCCTACGGGCCTATAATTCACCCCTCCACTTT	CASTLRAYNSPLHF
TRBV19	.	.	TRBJ2-2	TGTGCCAGTAGTATAAAGGCAGGGAAGACCGGGGAGCTGTTTTTT	CASSIKAGKTGELFF
TRBV25-1	.	TRBD2	TRBJ2-5	TGTGCCAGCAGTGAATGGGGACTAGGCGGAGAGACCCAGTACTTC	CASSEWGLGGETQYF
TRBV6-5	.	TRBD1	TRBJ1-5	TGTGCCAGCAGGCTGACAGGGTTTAGCAATCAGCCCCAGCATTTT	CASRLTGFSNQPQHF
TRBV4-3	.	TRBD2	TRBJ2-1	TGCGCCAGCAGCCCCGGGGGGGCGGAGGGGAACAATGAGCAGTTCTTC	CASSPGGAEGNNEQFF
TRBV4-1	few	.	TRBJ1-2	TGCGCCAGCAGCCCCGTACAGGGTGGCCGTAACTATGGCTACACCTTC	CASSPVQGGRNYGYTF
TRBV4-1	once	TRBD1	TRBJ1-2	TGCGCCAGCAGCCAAGATGGTGGGACAGGGAGACTTTATGGCTACACCTTC	CASSQDGGTGRLYGYTF
TRBV29-1	few	.	TRBJ1-2	TGCAGCGTTGTGAACCGGGCTAACTATGGCTACACCTTC	CSVVNRANYGYTF
TRBV7-2	once	.	TRBJ1-1	TGTGCCAGCAGCTTTACAGGTGAAATCACTGAAGCTTTCTTT	CASSFTGEITEAFF
TRBV4-1	many	.	TRBJ1-2	TGCGCCAGCAGCCAAGATATGCAGGGGCCCTATGGCTACACCTTC	CASSQDMQGPYGYTF
TRBV4-1	.	TRBD1	TRBJ2-7	TGCGCCAGCAGCCAAGATGGGACAGGGATTTTTTACGAGCAGTACTTC	CASSQDGTGIFYEQYF
TRBV7-9	.	TRBD1	TRBJ1-4	TGTGCCAGCAGCTTAGGGGTGCAGACAGGGGATGAAAAACTGTTTTTT	CASSLGVQTGDEKLFF
TRBV5-1	.	.	TRBJ1-4	TGCGCCAGCAGGACAGACGGTAATGAAAAACTGTTTTTT	CASRTDGNEKLFF
TRBV24-1	.	TRBD2	TRBJ2-3	TGTGCCACCAGTGAAGGCGGGAGAGTGGCAGATACGCAGTATTTT	CATSEGGRVADTQYF
TRBV11-2	.	TRBD1	TRBJ2-6	TGTGCCAGCAGCCCGGACAGGTCTGGGGCCAACGTCCTGACTTTC	CASSPDRSGANVLTF
TRBV2	.	TRBD2	TRBJ2-3	TGTGCCAGTTCCCGCGCAGCGGGGAGCGGGCCTACAGATACGCAGTATTTT	CASSRAAGSGPTDTQYF
TRBV10-3	.	TRBD2	TRBJ2-1	TGTGCCATCAGCCAGACTAGCGGGGGGGCCGATGAGCAGTTCTTC	CAISQTSGGADEQFF
TRBV24-1	.	.	TRBJ1-3	TGTGCCACCAGTGATGGACAGTGGGTAAGAAACACCATATATTTT	CATSDGQWVRNTIYF
TRBV3-1/TRBV3-2	.	.	TRBJ1-4	TGTGCCAGCAGGCGGGATGAAAAACTGTTTTTT	CASRRDEKLFF
TRBV6-5	.	TRBD1	TRBJ2-1	TGTGCCAGCAACCCCGGACAGGCTTACAATGAGCAGTTCTTC	CASNPGQAYNEQFF
TRBV6-6	.	.	TRBJ1-1	TGTGCCAGCAGTACTACGGTGGTAGCTTTCTTT	CASSTTVVAFF
TRBV15	.	.	TRBJ1-1	TGTGCCACCAGCAGTAGGGGGGGAAACACTGAAGCTTTCTTT	CATSSRGGNTEAFF
TRBV20-1	few	TRBD1	TRBJ2-4	TGCAGTGCTAGTTACATTTTGGGACAGGGTAACATTCAGTACTTC	CSASYILGQGNIQYF
TRBV4-2	.	.	TRBJ1-1	TGTGCCAGCAGCCAAGATTTCGGACGGGGGTTTAACACTGAAGCTTTCTTT	CASSQDFGRGFNTEAFF
TRBV2	.	.	TRBJ1-6	TGTGCCAGCAAATTACGGCAGGGGTATAATTCACCCCTCCACTTT	CASKLRQGYNSPLHF
TRBV18	.	TRBD1	TRBJ2-2	TGTGCCAGCTCACCCCGGGACAGGACCGGGGAGCTGTTTTTT	CASSPRDRTGELFF
TRBV27	few	.	TRBJ1-1	TGTGCCAGCAGTTTAGGGGCAGGGGTCGACACTGAAGCTTTCTTT	CASSLGAGVDTEAFF
TRBV10-1	.	TRBD1	TRBJ2-1	TGCGCCAGCAGTGGTGGGACAGGGGAGATTGGCTCCTACAATGAGCAGTTCTTC	CASSGGTGEIGSYNEQFF
TRBV9	.	TRBD1	TRBJ1-2	TGTGCCAGCAGCGTAGAAGGGACAGGGGGCTTGTCGGGCTATGGCTACACCTTC	CASSVEGTGGLSGYGYTF
TRBV3-1/TRBV3-2	.	TRBD1	TRBJ1-2	TGTGCCAGCAGCCCTCCTACTCGAACAGGGGGCAGCTATGGCTACACCTTC	CASSPPTRTGGSYGYTF
TRBV7-9	.	.	TRBJ1-1	TGTGCCAGCAGCTTACAGGGAGGGGCTTTCTTT	CASSLQGGAFF
TRBV9	.	TRBD1	TRBJ1-3	TGTGCCAGCAGCCCCCGGACAGGGAAGTTGGGAGGAAACACCATATATTTT	CASSPRTGKLGGNTIYF
TRBV7-8	.	TRBD1	TRBJ2-2	TGTGCCAGCAGCCTGTGGACAGGGAGCGTCACCGGGGAGCTGTTTTTT	CASSLWTGSVTGELFF
TRBV9	once	.	TRBJ2-7	TGTGCCAGCAGCGCAGGAGGGGCGGGAAGGCTCTACGAGCAGTACTTC	CASSAGGAGRLYEQYF
TRBV19	.	TRBD1	TRBJ2-5	TGTGCCAGTAGTATGGACAGGGCCCCGGAGGAGACCCAGTACTTC	CASSMDRAPEETQYF
TRBV9	few	.	TRBJ2-5	TGTGCCAGCAGCGTAGGGGTGGGCCGGGAGACCCAGTACTTC	CASSVGVGRETQYF
TRBV21-1	.	.	TRBJ1-2	TGTGCCAGCAGCGCGATTAAACCCCAGGGAGGAGGAGGCTACACCTTC	CASSAIKPQGGGGYTF
TRBV12-5	.	TRBD1	TRBJ2-7	TGTGCTAGTGTCCGGGACAGGGGTTACGAGCAGTACTTC	CASVRDRGYEQYF
TRBV7-2	.	TRBD2	TRBJ2-7	TGTGCCAGCAGCTTAGCGTTGGGGACTAGCACCGAGCAGTACTTC	CASSLALGTSTEQYF
TRBV6-2/TRBV6-3	.	TRBD2	TRBJ2-7	TGTGCCAGCAGTTACGGGGTAGCGGGAGCCTACGAGCAGTACTTC	CASSYGVAGAYEQYF
TRBV19	.	.	TRBJ2-7	TGTGCCAGTAGTATGTATTCTGGCGGAACCTACGAGCAGTACTTC	CASSMYSGGTYEQYF
TRBV27	.	TRBD1	TRBJ1-5	TGTGCCAGCAGTTTATCCGGGACAGCCGGAGTCGTGCACCAGCATTTT	CASSLSGTAGVVHQHF
TRBV10-3	.	.	TRBJ2-2	TGTGCCATCAGACATAGCGGTTCCCCGGAGACCGGGGAGCTGTTTTTT	CAIRHSGSPETGELFF
TRBV5-4	once	TRBD1	TRBJ1-2	TGTGCCAGCAGCTCCCGGGACAGGATTTACTATGGCTACACCTTC	CASSSRDRIYYGYTF
TRBV5-1	.	.	TRBJ1-1	TGCGCCAGCAGCGTGTGGCCCGGACAGCTGAACACTGAAGCTTTCTTT	CASSVWPGQLNTEAFF
TRBV2	.	.	TRBJ2-3	TGTGCCAGCAGGAAGGGGTCGAGCACAGATACGCAGTATTTT	CASRKGSSTDTQYF
TRBV7-3	once	TRBD1	TRBJ1-1	TGTGCCAGCAGCATACAGGGTCCGGGGACAGGGGGCTTCGGGACTGAAGCTTTCTTT	CASSIQGPGTGGFGTEAFF
TRBV4-1	.	TRBD1	TRBJ1-2	TGCGCCAGCAGCCCCCGTTCCAATACAGGGGTCGGTCAGGTCAAGAACTATGGCTACACCTTC	CASSPRSNTGVGQVKNYGYTF
TRBV4-1	few	TRBD1	TRBJ1-1	TGCGCCAGCAGCCCGACAGGGGCGAACACTGAAGCTTTCTTT	CASSPTGANTEAFF
TRBV4-2	.	.	TRBJ1-5	TGTGCCAGCAGCCTCCATGGGGCTTCAAGATCCAGCAATCAGCCCCAGCATTTT	CASSLHGASRSSNQPQHF
TRBV7-8	.	.	TRBJ1-5	TGTGCCAGCAGCTCCCTCGGGACAAAAAATCAGCCCCAGCATTTT	CASSSLGTKNQPQHF
TRBV2	once	.	TRBJ1-2	TGTGCCAGCAGTGGGGGCCCACAGAACTATGGCTACACCTTC	CASSGGPQNYGYTF